This T cell receptor beta chain was observed in a study of cytomegalovirus exposure and HLA in healthy donors. Study-level information: According to later analysis, the same platform produced the 90 to 150 validation and about 630 first-cohort repertoires.

Study observations and caveats: TCR sequences were mostly rare, though some public TCRs occurred in many donors. The classifier, whose performance was assessed in both the original and validation cohorts, reportedly diagnosed cytomegalovirus status with high specificity and sensitivity. According to a subsequent analysis, TCR clusters from the first cohort were inclined to appear together in the roughly 120 validation repertoires.

CDR1 and CDR2 from the germline V gene are LNHDA and SQIVND (reference sequence). The CDR3 runs 15 residues. Germline trimming cut 5 bases from V and 1 base from J; bases unmatched to any gene: 7. The sample holds one count of this clone. The target antigen is unknown. The table came from immunoSEQ multiplex PCR; TCRdb's copy has only in-frame clones and leaves some out. The data show some 200,000 clones, 80% to 95% seen once. The clonotype originates from a woman aged 18-29 years in good health and CMV-seronegative. Source material: PBMCs. The genes are TRBV19 and TRBJ1-1, with 7 bases aligning to TRBD1. The CDR3 spells CASSLGGQWNTEAFF. The CDR3 DNA reads as TGTGCCAGTAGTCTGGGGGGACAGTGGAACACTGAAGCTTTCTTT. The complete variable domain, with remaining parts taken from reference TRBV19 and TRBJ1-1, reads DGGITQSPKYLFRKEGQNVTLSCEQNLNHDAMYWYRQDPGQGLRLIYYSQIVNDFQKGDIAEGYSVSREKKESFPLTVTSAQKNPTAFYLCASSLGGQWNTEAFFGQGTRLTVV.